This is a list of T cell receptor beta chains from one sample in a study of regulatory T cells in long-lasting Graves disease. In TCRdb, the multiplex PCR reads were re-called with MiXCR into one record per CDR3 protein. The table records about 200,000 distinct CDR3 sequences, approximately 20% of them present only once. Sequencing used peripheral blood mononuclear cells (PBMCs), obtained at new diagnosis, from a patient treated with antithyroid drugs. All receptors come from a female donor with Graves disease. Both conserved end residues are part of each CDR3. A D gene is named only where the DNA matches it firmly. Clone size is stated in some rows and not others, as once, few, many or a class when expanded.

V gene	clone size	D gene	J gene	CDR3 protein	CDR3 DNA
TRBV18	many	TRBD1	TRBJ2-5	CASSPRLTGGGETQYF	TGTGCCAGCTCACCCCGTCTGACAGGGGGCGGTGAGACCCAGTACTTC
TRBV6-2/TRBV6-3	once	TRBD1	TRBJ1-5	CASQTGNQPQHF	TGTGCCAGCCAGACAGGGAATCAGCCCCAGCATTTT
TRBV19	once	NA	TRBJ1-5	CASSMGWGNQPQHF	TGTGCCAGTAGTATGGGATGGGGCAATCAGCCCCAGCATTTT
TRBV11-2	NA	TRBD2	TRBJ2-3	CASRGLTSGYTDTQYF	TGTGCCAGCAGGGGATTGACTAGCGGGTACACAGATACGCAGTATTTT
TRBV19	many	NA	TRBJ1-5	CASSTEPYSNQPQHF	TGTGCCAGTAGTACTGAACCATATAGCAATCAGCCCCAGCATTTT
TRBV6-1	many	NA	TRBJ1-6	CASSPRGDSPLHF	TGTGCCAGCAGTCCACGGGGGGATTCACCCCTCCACTTT
TRBV4-1	NA	TRBD2	TRBJ2-7	CASSQVASGGPSYEQYF	TGCGCCAGCAGCCAAGTAGCTAGCGGCGGCCCATCCTACGAGCAGTACTTC
TRBV12-3/TRBV12-4	many	TRBD2	TRBJ2-3	CASSPLAGVLDTQYF	TGTGCCAGCAGTCCTCTAGCGGGAGTTCTAGATACGCAGTATTTT
TRBV5-5	many	NA	TRBJ2-3	CASSLEGADTQYF	TGTGCCAGCAGCTTGGAGGGGGCAGATACGCAGTATTTT
TRBV7-2	many	NA	TRBJ1-5	CASSLWSGGNQPQHF	TGTGCCAGCAGCTTATGGTCAGGAGGCAATCAGCCCCAGCATTTT
TRBV14	NA	NA	TRBJ1-2	CASSQDLGSSYIF	TGTGCCAGCAGCCAAGATCTGGGTTCGAGCTACATCTTC
TRBV11-2	many	NA	TRBJ2-3	CASSLELARDTQYF	TGTGCCAGCAGCTTAGAGCTAGCGAGAGATACGCAGTATTTT
TRBV20-1	many	NA	TRBJ2-1	CSARERLRTTRWFF	TGCAGTGCTAGAGAGCGTTTGAGGACCACCCGTTGGTTCTTC
TRBV4-1	NA	TRBD2	TRBJ2-5	CASSQWASGREREEAQYF	TGCGCCAGCAGCCAATGGGCTAGCGGGAGGGAAAGAGAAGAGGCCCAGTACTTC
TRBV11-2	many	NA	TRBJ1-2	CASSLARKGLKRGYGYTF	TGTGCCAGCAGCTTAGCTAGGAAGGGTCTAAAGAGGGGCTATGGCTACACCTTC
TRBV5-1	many	TRBD1	TRBJ2-7	CASSLSDRGYEQYF	TGCGCCAGCAGCTTGTCCGACAGGGGCTACGAGCAGTACTTC
TRBV2	many	NA	TRBJ2-7	CASSETSVHYEQYF	TGTGCCAGCAGTGAAACGAGCGTCCATTACGAGCAGTACTTC
TRBV12-3/TRBV12-4	many	TRBD1	TRBJ1-4	CASSYEGTGVEKLFF	TGTGCCAGCAGTTATGAAGGGACAGGGGTTGAAAAACTGTTTTTT
TRBV12-3/TRBV12-4	many	NA	TRBJ1-2	CASSWPGTGYTF	TGTGCCAGCAGTTGGCCAGGGACTGGCTACACCTTC
TRBV11-1	NA	TRBD1	TRBJ2-5	CASSLAGPDRAWWETQYF	TGTGCCAGCAGCTTAGCGGGACCCGACAGGGCCTGGTGGGAGACCCAGTACTTC
TRBV20-1	many	NA	TRBJ1-2	CSATDPAQVNYGYTF	TGCAGTGCTACCGACCCCGCACAGGTGAACTATGGCTACACCTTC
TRBV7-9	NA	NA	TRBJ1-1	CASSIYRTSTEAFF	TGTGCCAGTAGTATCTACAGAACAAGCACTGAAGCTTTCTTT
TRBV7-3	few	NA	TRBJ1-2	CASSLNPQGNYGYTF	TGTGCCAGCAGCTTAAATCCCCAGGGAAACTATGGCTACACCTTC
TRBV19	many	TRBD1	TRBJ2-1	CASSITGEKEQFF	TGTGCCAGTAGCATCACAGGGGAAAAGGAGCAGTTCTTC
TRBV7-2	many	TRBD1	TRBJ1-1	CASSPQGALNTEAFF	TGTGCCAGCAGCCCACAGGGGGCTCTGAACACTGAAGCTTTCTTT
TRBV6-1	many	NA	TRBJ1-1	CASSPPGASTEAFF	TGTGCCAGCAGTCCCCCCGGAGCGAGCACTGAAGCTTTCTTT
TRBV6-2/TRBV6-3	many	TRBD1	TRBJ2-3	CASSSVPGGPTDTQYF	TGTGCCAGCAGTTCCGTCCCAGGGGGCCCCACAGATACGCAGTATTTT
TRBV6-4	few	TRBD2	TRBJ2-2	CASSEGRDDTGELFF	TGTGCCAGCAGTGAAGGGAGGGACGACACCGGGGAGCTGTTTTTT
TRBV6-1	once	TRBD1	TRBJ2-7	CASSEGTGNEQYF	TGTGCCAGCAGTGAAGGGACAGGGAACGAGCAGTACTTC
TRBV7-3	many	TRBD2	TRBJ2-1	CASSFGTSGSQQFF	TGTGCCAGCAGCTTTGGGACTAGCGGGAGTCAGCAGTTCTTC
TRBV11-2	many	NA	TRBJ2-2	CASSRDLHDTGELFF	TGTGCCAGCAGCCGGGACTTACATGACACCGGGGAGCTGTTTTTT
TRBV7-9	NA	NA	TRBJ2-3	CASSFGPSTDTQYF	TGTGCCAGCAGCTTCGGTCCTAGCACAGATACGCAGTATTTT
TRBV5-1	many	NA	TRBJ2-5	CASGDHAVTETQYF	TGCGCCAGCGGGGACCATGCCGTAACAGAGACCCAGTACTTC
TRBV7-2	many	NA	TRBJ1-2	CASSQGSRGYGYTF	TGTGCCAGCAGCCAGGGGTCGCGGGGCTATGGCTACACCTTC
TRBV6-1	NA	NA	TRBJ2-7	CASSTPGGEEQYF	TGTGCCAGCAGTACCCCGGGTGGTGAGGAGCAGTACTTC
TRBV20-1	many	NA	TRBJ2-1	CSAPTRSGHPDEQFF	TGCAGTGCCCCTACTAGGAGCGGCCATCCGGATGAGCAGTTCTTC
TRBV6-2/TRBV6-3	few	TRBD2	TRBJ2-7	CASSFRTSGLYEQYF	TGTGCCAGCAGTTTTCGGACTAGCGGACTCTACGAGCAGTACTTC
TRBV28	many	TRBD1	TRBJ1-5	CASKQGVNQPQHF	TGTGCCAGCAAACAGGGGGTAAATCAGCCCCAGCATTTT
TRBV15	many	TRBD1	TRBJ1-5	CATGQGNQPQHF	TGTGCCACCGGACAGGGAAATCAGCCCCAGCATTTT
TRBV4-2	NA	TRBD2	TRBJ2-1	CASSQAGTSGYNEQFF	TGTGCCAGCAGCCAAGCGGGGACTAGCGGTTACAATGAGCAGTTCTTC
TRBV24-1	many	TRBD2	TRBJ2-3	CATSDGGLADNTDTQYF	TGTGCCACCAGTGATGGGGGACTAGCGGACAACACAGATACGCAGTATTTT
TRBV29-1	many	TRBD2	TRBJ2-3	CSTPTSGSLNTQYF	TGCAGTACCCCGACTAGCGGGAGTTTGAATACGCAGTATTTT
TRBV11-2	many	NA	TRBJ2-5	CASSFSGYQETQYF	TGTGCCAGCAGCTTTAGCGGCTACCAAGAGACCCAGTACTTC
TRBV12-3/TRBV12-4	many	NA	TRBJ1-2	CASSLRQQYGYTF	TGTGCCAGCAGTTTACGACAGCAGTATGGCTACACCTTC
TRBV12-3/TRBV12-4	many	NA	TRBJ1-1	CASSLSEPQGDTEAFF	TGTGCCAGCAGTTTGAGTGAACCCCAAGGAGACACTGAAGCTTTCTTT
TRBV6-1	many	NA	TRBJ2-5	CATSPQETQYF	TGTGCCACCTCCCCTCAAGAGACCCAGTACTTC
TRBV2	many	TRBD2	TRBJ2-1	CASSQRELNEQFF	TGTGCCAGCAGCCAGCGGGAGTTAAATGAGCAGTTCTTC
TRBV6-2/TRBV6-3	many	NA	TRBJ1-2	CASTREGNYGYTF	TGTGCCAGCACTAGAGAGGGGAACTATGGCTACACCTTC
TRBV7-6	many	NA	TRBJ2-1	CASSLEAGMGYEQFF	TGTGCCAGCAGCTTAGAAGCCGGGATGGGCTATGAACAGTTCTTC
TRBV6-2/TRBV6-3	few	NA	TRBJ2-1	CASSSEGESYNEQFF	TGTGCCAGCAGTTCCGAGGGAGAATCCTACAATGAGCAGTTCTTC
TRBV19	many	NA	TRBJ2-2	CASSIGFRQGEAGELFF	TGTGCCAGTAGTATAGGGTTCCGGCAGGGGGAGGCCGGGGAGCTGTTTTTT
TRBV20-1	many	NA	TRBJ2-2	CSARVSAWDTGELFF	TGCAGTGCTAGAGTATCAGCTTGGGACACCGGGGAGCTGTTTTTT